This record concerns one T cell receptor (beta chain) sequence. This may stem from a read error, because a much larger clone lies one nucleotide away. The germline V gene has CDR1 SEHNR and CDR2 FQNEAQ (reference sequence). The CDR3 has 17 residues. Via MiXCR, TCRdb re-called the reads, giving one row per CDR3 protein. The data contain fewer than 250,000 distinct CDR3 sequences, roughly 26% of them singletons. This entry belongs to a study of kidney transplant recipient with SARS-CoV-2 infection. The sample was a blood sample, taken at baseline and on day 111 from a kidney transplant recipient. This chain connects TRBV7-9 to TRBJ2-1, with 9 bases lining up with TRBD2. This sequence was found in a male patient aged 30 to 39 who had COVID-19 and was a kidney transplant recipient. Certain T cells may be donor cells from the graft. CDR3 DNA: TGTGCCAGCAGCCGGTGGGGTGCGGGAGGGTCCTACAATGGGCAGTTCTTC. Amino acid sequence: CASSRWGAGGSYNGQFF. The full variable domain, rest sourced from reference TRBV7-9 and TRBJ2-1, is DTGVSQNPRHKITKRGQNVTFRCDPISEHNRLYWYRQTLGQGPEFLTYFQNEAQLEKSRLLSDRFSAERPKGSFSTLEIQRTEQGDSAMYLCASSRWGAGGSYNGQFFGPGTRLTVL.